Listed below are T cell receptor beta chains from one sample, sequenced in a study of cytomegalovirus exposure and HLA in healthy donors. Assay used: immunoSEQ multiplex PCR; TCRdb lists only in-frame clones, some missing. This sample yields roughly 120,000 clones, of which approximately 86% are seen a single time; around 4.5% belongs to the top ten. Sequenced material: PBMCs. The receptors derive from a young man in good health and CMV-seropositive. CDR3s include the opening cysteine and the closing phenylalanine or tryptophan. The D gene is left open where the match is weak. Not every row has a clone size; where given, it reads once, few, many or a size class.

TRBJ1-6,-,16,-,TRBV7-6,CASSLGTRGRYSPLHF,TGTGCCAGCAGCTTAGGAACCAGGGGAAGGTATTCACCCCTCCACTTT
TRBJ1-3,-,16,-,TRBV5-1,CASSLAGPISGNTIYF,TGCGCCAGCAGCTTGGCAGGCCCAATCTCTGGAAACACCATATATTTT
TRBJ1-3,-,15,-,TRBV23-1,CASPSRGCSGNTIYF,TGCGCCAGCCCCAGTCGAGGATGCTCTGGAAACACCATATATTTT
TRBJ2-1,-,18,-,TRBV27,CASSRYLLRGSSYNEQFF,TGTGCCAGCAGTAGATACCTCCTGCGGGGAAGCTCCTACAATGAGCAGTTCTTC
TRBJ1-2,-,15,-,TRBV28,CASSSNLRDTYGYTF,TGTGCCAGCAGCTCCAACCTCCGGGACACCTATGGCTACACCTTC
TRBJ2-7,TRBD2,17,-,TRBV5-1,CASSPPLAGGISYEQYF,TGCGCCAGCAGCCCCCCCCTGGCGGGGGGAATATCCTACGAGCAGTACTTC
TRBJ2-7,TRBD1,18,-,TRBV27,CASSLNIGDRGPSYEQYF,TGTGCCAGCAGTTTAAACATCGGGGACAGGGGACCCTCCTACGAGCAGTACTTC
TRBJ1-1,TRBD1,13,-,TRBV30,CAWSVTGGTEAFF,TGTGCCTGGAGTGTTACAGGGGGCACTGAAGCTTTCTTT
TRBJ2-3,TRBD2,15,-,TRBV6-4,CASSDSGGASDTQYF,TGTGCCAGCAGTGACTCCGGGGGGGCATCAGATACGCAGTATTTT
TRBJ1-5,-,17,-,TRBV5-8,CASSPPPGGGGSLPQHF,TGTGCCAGCAGCCCCCCTCCCGGCGGGGGCGGATCTCTGCCCCAGCATTTT
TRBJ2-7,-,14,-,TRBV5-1,CASSFTGSGGEQYF,TGCGCCAGCAGCTTCACAGGGTCCGGCGGCGAGCAGTACTTC
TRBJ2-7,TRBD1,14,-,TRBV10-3,CAISEQGVPYEQYF,TGTGCCATCAGTGAACAGGGGGTACCCTACGAGCAGTACTTC
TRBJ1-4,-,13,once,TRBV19,CASRGWENEKLFF,TGTGCCAGTAGGGGGTGGGAGAATGAAAAACTGTTTTTT
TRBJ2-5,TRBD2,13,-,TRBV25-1,CATSTSGGETQYF,TGTGCCACTTCGACTAGCGGGGGGGAGACCCAGTACTTC
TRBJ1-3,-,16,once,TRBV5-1,CASSSAVAGAGNTIYF,TGCGCCAGCAGCTCGGCCGTCGCAGGGGCTGGAAACACCATATATTTT
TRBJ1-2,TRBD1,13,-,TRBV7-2,CAIREGGGNGYTF,TGTGCCATAAGGGAAGGGGGCGGGAATGGCTACACCTTC
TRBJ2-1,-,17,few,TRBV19,CASSIRGIGEPYNEQFF,TGTGCCAGTAGTATAAGGGGCATAGGGGAACCTTACAATGAGCAGTTCTTC
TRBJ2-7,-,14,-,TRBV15,CATSRVNRAYEQYF,TGTGCCACCAGCAGAGTAAACAGAGCCTACGAGCAGTACTTC
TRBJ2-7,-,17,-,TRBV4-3,CASSLGSGGQRAYEQYF,TGCGCCAGCAGCCTGGGGTCCGGGGGACAGAGAGCCTACGAGCAGTACTTC
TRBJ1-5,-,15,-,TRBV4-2,CASSQEYYSNQPQHF,TGTGCCAGCAGCCAAGAGTATTATAGCAATCAGCCCCAGCATTTT
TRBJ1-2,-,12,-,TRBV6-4,CASRGAGYGYTF,TGTGCCAGCAGGGGCGCCGGCTATGGCTACACCTTC
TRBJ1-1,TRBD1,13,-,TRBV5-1,CASSDRGHTEAFF,TGCGCCAGCTCGGACAGGGGGCACACTGAAGCTTTCTTT
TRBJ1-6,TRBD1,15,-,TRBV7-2,CASSLADRGLNPLHF,TGTGCCAGCAGCTTAGCGGACAGGGGGCTGAATCCCCTCCACTTT
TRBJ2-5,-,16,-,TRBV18,CASSPLNRELRETQYF,TGTGCCAGCTCACCACTCAACAGGGAGTTGCGAGAGACCCAGTACTTC
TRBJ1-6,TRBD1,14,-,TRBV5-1,CASSWGQGDSPLHF,TGCGCCAGCAGCTGGGGACAGGGAGATTCACCCCTCCACTTT
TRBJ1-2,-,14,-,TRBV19,CASSITESASGYTF,TGTGCCAGTAGTATCACAGAGTCGGCCTCTGGCTACACCTTC
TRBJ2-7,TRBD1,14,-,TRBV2,CASSGNRGLYEQYF,TGTGCCAGCAGTGGGAACAGGGGTCTCTACGAGCAGTACTTC
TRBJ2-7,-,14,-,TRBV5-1,CASSQRAAHYEQYF,TGCGCCAGCAGCCAGAGGGCAGCACATTACGAGCAGTACTTC
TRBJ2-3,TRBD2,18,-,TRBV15,CATSSYLLAAGGRDTQYF,TGTGCCACCAGCAGCTACTTGTTGGCAGCGGGGGGGAGGGATACGCAGTATTTT